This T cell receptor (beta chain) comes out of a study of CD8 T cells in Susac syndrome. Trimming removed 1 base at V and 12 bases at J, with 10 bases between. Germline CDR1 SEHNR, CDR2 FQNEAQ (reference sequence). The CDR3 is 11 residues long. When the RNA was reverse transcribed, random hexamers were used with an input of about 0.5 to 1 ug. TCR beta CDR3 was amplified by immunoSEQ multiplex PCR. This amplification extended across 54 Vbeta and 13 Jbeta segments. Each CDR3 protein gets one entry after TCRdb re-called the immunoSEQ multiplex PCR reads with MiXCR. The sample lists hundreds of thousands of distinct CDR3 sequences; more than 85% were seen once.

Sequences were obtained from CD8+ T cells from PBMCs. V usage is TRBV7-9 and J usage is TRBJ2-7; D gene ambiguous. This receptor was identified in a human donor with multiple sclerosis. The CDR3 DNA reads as TGTGCCAGCAGCTTAGGATCCCCCCTGTACTTC. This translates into CASSLGSPLYF.